This is a list of T cell receptor beta chains from one sample in a study of identical twins. TCRdb re-derived calls from the 5' RACE reads in MiXCR, one entry per CDR3 protein. The table includes fewer than 250,000 distinct CDR3 sequences, approximately 7% detected once. This same sample was also taken into another study, of yellow fever vaccine responses in identical twins.

The sequencing sample was made of memory (CD45RO+) T cells sorted from blood. The receptors shown here come from a woman under 30 in good health. CDR3s include the opening cysteine and the closing phenylalanine or tryptophan. Each record gives: J gene, clone size, V gene, D gene, CDR3 DNA, CDR3 protein. The D gene is left open where the match is weak. Only some rows state a clone size, as once, few, many or a class for expanded clones.

TRBJ2-7 NA TRBV18 NA TGTGCCAGCTCACTTGAAGGTGGCATACCCTACGAGCAGTACTTC CASSLEGGIPYEQYF
TRBJ1-1 many TRBV5-1 NA TGCGCCAGCAGCTTGGCCAGCGTGAACACTGAAGCTTTCTTT CASSLASVNTEAFF
TRBJ2-2 few TRBV5-5 TRBD2 TGTGCCAGCAGCCCCATGGGGGGGGGATCCTCCCCCGGGGAGCTGTTTTTT CASSPMGGGSSPGELFF
TRBJ1-1 few TRBV7-9 TRBD1 TGTGCTACTGAGGGGGGACAGACACTTATGAACACTGAAGCTTTCTTT CATEGGQTLMNTEAFF
TRBJ2-1 many TRBV3-1 TRBD1 TGTGCCAGCAGCCAGCACAGGGGGCTTAATTACAATGAGCAGTTCTTC CASSQHRGLNYNEQFF
TRBJ2-7 many TRBV20-1 TRBD1 TGCAGTGCTACACAGGGGAGCGGCGAGCAGTACTTC CSATQGSGEQYF
TRBJ2-7 few TRBV20-1 NA TGCAGTGCTAGCATACAGATAGGGGGTGAGCAGTACTTC CSASIQIGGEQYF
TRBJ2-2 many TRBV4-1 TRBD1 TGCGCCAGCAGCCAAGATGGGGGACAGGGGGCCCACGGGGAGCTGTTTTTT CASSQDGGQGAHGELFF
TRBJ2-3 many TRBV5-1 TRBD2 TGCGCCAGCAGCTTGGGGCTAGCGGGGGCATATATACGAGAAGACACAGATACGCAGTATTTT CASSLGLAGAYIREDTDTQYF
TRBJ2-3 many TRBV6-2/TRBV6-3 TRBD2 TGTGCCAGCAGTTACCTTCAGACTAGCGGGAGATTAAGCACAGATACGCAGTATTTT CASSYLQTSGRLSTDTQYF
TRBJ1-1 few TRBV5-6 NA TGTGCCAGCAGCTTGCGGAGGACAGTAGCATTTGAAGCTTTCTTT CASSLRRTVAFEAFF
TRBJ1-2 few TRBV2 NA TGTGCCAGCAAAAGGGTCTATGGCTACACCTTC CASKRVYGYTF
TRBJ2-2 NA TRBV28 TRBD2 TGTGCCAGCAGTCTACTCCCGGGACTAGCTGTCGTCACCGGGGAGCTGTTTTTT CASSLLPGLAVVTGELFF
TRBJ1-6 many TRBV10-3 NA TGTGCCATCAGTGCCTCCATTGGTTCACCCCTCCACTTT CAISASIGSPLHF
TRBJ2-1 NA TRBV5-1 NA TGCGCCAGCAGGTCCACCGCAGAGCAGTTCTTC CASRSTAEQFF
TRBJ2-7 many TRBV21-1 NA TGTGCCAGCAGCAAATTTCGCCGGAGGGAGCAGTACTTC CASSKFRRREQYF
TRBJ2-7 many TRBV5-1 NA TGCGCCAGCAGTATTGGGAATGGGGAGCAGTACTTC CASSIGNGEQYF
TRBJ2-2 few TRBV28 NA TGTGCCAGCACTTCCGGTCCCGGGGAGCTGTTTTTT CASTSGPGELFF
TRBJ1-4 NA TRBV7-6 TRBD1 TGTGCCAGCAGCCCCAGGGGGAGTGCTAATGAAAAACTGTTTTTT CASSPRGSANEKLFF
TRBJ2-3 once TRBV20-1 TRBD2 TGCTGTGCTAGGGCCCTCTCTAGCGGGGGGGTCACAGATACGCAGTATTTT CCARALSSGGVTDTQYF
TRBJ2-1 few TRBV3-1 TRBD2 TGTGCCAGCAGCCAGACTCCGGGACTAGCGGGGGACTACAATGAGCAGTTCTTC CASSQTPGLAGDYNEQFF
TRBJ2-1 many TRBV29-1 TRBD2 TGCAGCGTTGAGAGCCCCCCCGGGAGGTTCTCCTACAATGAGCAGTTCTTC CSVESPPGRFSYNEQFF
TRBJ1-1 NA TRBV12-3/TRBV12-4 NA TGTGCCAGCAGTTTAGGGACAGAACGCTGGGCTGAAGCTTTCTTT CASSLGTERWAEAFF
TRBJ2-5 few TRBV13 TRBD2 TGTGCCAGCAGTCCGGGACTATCAGGCGAGACCCAGTACTTC CASSPGLSGETQYF
TRBJ2-3 NA TRBV5-1 TRBD1 TGCGCCAGTCATCCCGGACAGGGGGCGCGTGATACGCAGTATTTT CASHPGQGARDTQYF
TRBJ2-5 many TRBV6-1 TRBD2 TGTGCCAGCAGCTCAACTAGCGGGAGGGCCTTGCGGACCCAGTACTTC CASSSTSGRALRTQYF
TRBJ2-2 many TRBV12-3/TRBV12-4 NA TGTGCCGCCGGTCCCGGGGAGCTGTTTTTT CAAGPGELFF
TRBJ2-5 NA TRBV2 TRBD2 TGTGCCAGCAGTGATGGTCGGGGGGGCCGGGAGACCCAGTACTTC CASSDGRGGRETQYF
TRBJ2-5 few TRBV3-1 NA TGTGCCAGCAGCCTGACCGACTTTCTCCAGACCCAGTACTTC CASSLTDFLQTQYF
TRBJ1-6 NA TRBV7-9 NA TGTGCCAGCAGCTTAAAGGTCGCCAGCTCCTATAATTCACCCCTCCACTTT CASSLKVASSYNSPLHF
TRBJ2-1 many TRBV7-2 TRBD2 TGTGCCAGCAGCTTCTCGACTAGCGGGGCCAATGAGCAGTTCTTC CASSFSTSGANEQFF
TRBJ2-2 many TRBV11-1 NA TGTGCCAGCAGCCGTGGACGGAACACCGGGGAGCTGTTTTTT CASSRGRNTGELFF
TRBJ2-5 many TRBV5-1 NA TGCGCCAGCAGCTTGGGTGCGGAAGGAGAGACCCAGTACTTC CASSLGAEGETQYF
TRBJ2-3 many TRBV29-1 NA TGCAGCGTTTCGGATACGCAGTATTTT CSVSDTQYF
TRBJ1-2 few TRBV9 NA TGTGCCAGCAGCGTAGGGGAATCGACCTATGGCTACACCTTC CASSVGESTYGYTF
TRBJ1-5 NA TRBV12-3/TRBV12-4 NA TGTGCCAGCAGCCCCCAGGGTACACAGCCCCAGCATTTT CASSPQGTQPQHF
TRBJ1-1 few TRBV10-1 NA TGCGCCAGCAGTGAGTCCGGAAGATGGAACACTGAAGCTTTCTTT CASSESGRWNTEAFF
TRBJ2-3 NA TRBV11-1 TRBD2 TGTGCCAGCAGCCCTAAGACTACTAGCGGGAGAATCACAGATACGCAGTATTTT CASSPKTTSGRITDTQYF
TRBJ2-5 NA TRBV20-1 TRBD2 TGCAGTGCTCCCTCAAGCGGGGTCCAAGAGACCCAGTACTTC CSAPSSGVQETQYF
TRBJ2-6 NA TRBV9 NA TGTGCCAGCAGCGTAAGCCCTACCTTGGGCTCTGGGGCCAACGTCCTGACTTTC CASSVSPTLGSGANVLTF
TRBJ2-1 NA TRBV5-4 NA TGTGCCAGCAGCTTGTTGGCGCCGGAGGGGGGTGGCTCCTACAATGAGCAGTTCTTC CASSLLAPEGGGSYNEQFF
TRBJ2-7 many TRBV20-1 NA TGCAGTGCTAGGGAGGGGCCCTATGACGAGCAGTACTTC CSAREGPYDEQYF
TRBJ2-2 many TRBV7-2 TRBD2 TGTGCCAGCAGTCTGGGATCGACTAGCAACACCGGGGAGCTGTTTTTT CASSLGSTSNTGELFF
TRBJ2-7 few TRBV7-8 NA TGTGCCAGCAGCCCCCGGGACCTACGCTCCTACGAGCAGTACTTC CASSPRDLRSYEQYF
TRBJ2-7 NA TRBV5-1 TRBD1 TGCGCCAGCAGCTTGGGGGACAGGACTGACTACGAGCAGTACTTC CASSLGDRTDYEQYF
TRBJ2-3 many TRBV20-1 TRBD2 TGCAGTGCTAGATCCCCGGGACTAGCGGGGGGCCGTACTCGCACAGATACGCAGTATTTT CSARSPGLAGGRTRTDTQYF
TRBJ2-5 many TRBV20-1 NA TGCAGTGGAGGGAGAACAGAGACCCAGTACTTC CSGGRTETQYF
TRBJ1-1 many TRBV6-4 TRBD1 TGTGCCAGTAGTGACAGGGCTAACACTGAAGCTTTCTTT CASSDRANTEAFF
TRBJ2-1 NA TRBV3-1 TRBD2 TGTGCCAGCAGCGTTTCCGGGACTAGCAATGAGCAGTTCTTC CASSVSGTSNEQFF
TRBJ2-3 NA TRBV25-1 NA TGTGCCAGCAGTGAACCCTTATGGAGGGGTGATACGCAGTATTTT CASSEPLWRGDTQYF
TRBJ2-1 many TRBV5-1 NA TGCGCCAGCAGCTCCCAGCGTGAGGAGCAGTTCTTC CASSSQREEQFF
TRBJ1-4 NA TRBV6-6 NA TGTGCCAGCAGCCCCGGACTGAATGAAAAACTGTTTTTT CASSPGLNEKLFF